This T cell receptor beta chain stems from a study of T-cell memory formation after mild COVID-19. For the study at large: Across donors, TCR clusters were largely donor specific. Findings and limits, study-wide: Pre-infection memory contained some responding clones, which suggested that cross-reactive memory had joined. SARS-CoV-2 specificity of second-wave clones peaking day 37 was unconfirmed. Shrinking CD4+ clones were chiefly CM and EM; CD8+ ones were chiefly EMRA.

Trimming stripped 11 bases from V and 2 bases from J, with 15 bases between. The CDR3 length is 14 residues. TCRdb re-derived calls from the 5' RACE reads in MiXCR, one entry per CDR3 protein. The sample includes just over 150,000 distinct CDR3 sequences, 25% to 40% of them seen just once. This clonotype was observed a few times. Its matching antigen is unknown. The clonotype was recovered from an adult woman who had mild COVID-19 (a few samples of this study predate the infection). Cell type and time point are not known. Sequenced sample: PBMCs or a T cell subset sorted from them (not recorded which). The rearrangement uses TRBV12-3 or TRBV12-4 and TRBJ2-2; tentative D call: TRBD1 (7 bases). For the CDR3, the DNA is TGTGCCCTCAGGGGGGAAGTAAACACCGGGGAGCTGTTTTTT. Its translation is CALRGEVNTGELFF.